This T cell receptor (beta chain) came from a study of T cell responses to AZD1222 COVID-19 vaccine. V shed 0 bases and J shed 2 bases, with 7 bases lying between them. The CDR3 has 14 residues. Germline loops: CDR1 SGDLS, CDR2 YYNGEE. Assay: immunoSEQ multiplex PCR; the TCRdb copy retains only in-frame clones and omits some. The sample has about 140,000 clones; about 94% are singletons. The genes are TRBV9 and TRBJ2-3; weak D call: TRBD2 (5 bases). The sample in question was peripheral blood, obtained 28 days after the second AZD1222 dose. The TCR comes from an adult who received the AZD1222 COVID-19 vaccine. Here the CDR3 DNA reads TGTGCCAGCAGCGTAGAGGGAGTCACAGATACGCAGTATTTT. As protein: CASSVEGVTDTQYF.